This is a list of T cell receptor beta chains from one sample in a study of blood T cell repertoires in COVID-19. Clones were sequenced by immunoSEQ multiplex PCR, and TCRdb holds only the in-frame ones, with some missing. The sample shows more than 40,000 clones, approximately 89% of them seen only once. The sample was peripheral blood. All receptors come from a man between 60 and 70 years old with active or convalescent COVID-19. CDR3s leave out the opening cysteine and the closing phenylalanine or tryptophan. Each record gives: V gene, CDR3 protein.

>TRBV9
ASSAGTHVETQY
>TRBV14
ASSPNRGLLREQY
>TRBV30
AWRLGAYNEQF
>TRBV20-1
SASILQGTNSPLH
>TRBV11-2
ASSTRTGSYGYT
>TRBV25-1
ASSEHRGQTQY
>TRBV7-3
ASTTTHLEGGQDYQPQH
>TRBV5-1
ASSLGRSTDTQY
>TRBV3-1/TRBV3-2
ASSHRTSGGANTGELF
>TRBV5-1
ASSPGRGASYEQY
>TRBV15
ATSRQGGTGSYNEQF
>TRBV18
ASSSKGYANTGELF
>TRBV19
ASSILEGALNSPLH
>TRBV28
ASSGTGKGYT
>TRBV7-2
ASSVQVRTEAF
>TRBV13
ASSSGTLNEQF
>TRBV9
ASSAGTVSSPLH
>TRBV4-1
ASSQDTGKRPQH
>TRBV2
ASSQVYSTEAF
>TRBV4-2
ASSQEEYRYEQY
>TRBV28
ASSPMGPKQPQH
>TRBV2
ASSPTQWRSGNTIY
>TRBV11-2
ASSLGTGHLNTEAF
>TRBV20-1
SAIGQHEAF
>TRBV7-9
ASSPGGPKEGYT
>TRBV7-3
ASSLQADTEAF
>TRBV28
ASSLVHQVAAYGYT
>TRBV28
ASTLGTGGTDTQY
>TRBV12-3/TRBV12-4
ASQENYGYT
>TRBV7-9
ASSQWDRHNEKLF
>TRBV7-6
ASSLSLGQGFHEQY
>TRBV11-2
ASSNSRAGGYSPLH
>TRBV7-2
ASRRGLAGPDTQY
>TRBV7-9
ASSSLTGAPLSAYEQY
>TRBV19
ASSFRDIGLGGYT